This T cell receptor beta chain was identified in a study of shared clonotypes between healthy human individuals. Overall study results and limits: Relative to clonotypes present in all four donors, those not shared had lower generation probabilities. Donor scarcity curtailed the genetic and exposure-history diversity represented herein.

Naive CD8 populations comprised CD45RO-negative cells positively selected for CCR7, excluding terminally differentiated effector memory CD45RA+ cells. This table comes from immunoSEQ multiplex PCR, and its TCRdb copy is limited to in-frame clones, with some not included. The profile shows nearly 2 million clones, 85% to 95% of them singletons. With respect to this clone: The antigen is undetermined.

The CDR3 is made up of 13 amino acids. Unmatched junction bases numbered 6, after V lost 5 bases and J lost 3 bases. CDR1 and CDR2 (germline): SQVTM, ANQGSEA. The source is a man younger than 30 in good health. V gene TRBV29-1 combines with J gene TRBJ2-7, with 8 bases matching TRBD2. Sequenced: naive CD8+ T cells sorted from blood. CDR3 residues: CSVQLADLYEQYF. DNA for the CDR3: TGCAGCGTTCAACTAGCGGATCTCTACGAGCAGTACTTC.